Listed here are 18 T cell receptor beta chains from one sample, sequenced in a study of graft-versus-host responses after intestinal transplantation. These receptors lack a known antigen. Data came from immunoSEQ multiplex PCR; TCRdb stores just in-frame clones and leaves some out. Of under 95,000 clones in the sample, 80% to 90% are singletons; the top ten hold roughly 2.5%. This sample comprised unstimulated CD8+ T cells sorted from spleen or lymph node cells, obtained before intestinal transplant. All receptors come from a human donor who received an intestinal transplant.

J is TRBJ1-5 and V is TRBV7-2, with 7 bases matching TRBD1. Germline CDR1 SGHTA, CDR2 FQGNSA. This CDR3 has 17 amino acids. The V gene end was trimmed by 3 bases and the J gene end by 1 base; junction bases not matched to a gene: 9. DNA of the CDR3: TGTGCCAGCAGCTTTTTATTCCAGGGGGGCAGCAATCAGCCCCAGCATTTT. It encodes CASSFLFQGGSNQPQHF.

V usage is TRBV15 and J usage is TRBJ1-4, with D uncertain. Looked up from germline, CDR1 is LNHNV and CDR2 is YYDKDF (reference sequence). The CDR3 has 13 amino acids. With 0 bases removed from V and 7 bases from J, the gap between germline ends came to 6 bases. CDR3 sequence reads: CATSRDRSEKLFF. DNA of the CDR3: TGTGCCACCAGCAGAGATCGGTCTGAAAAACTGTTTTTT.

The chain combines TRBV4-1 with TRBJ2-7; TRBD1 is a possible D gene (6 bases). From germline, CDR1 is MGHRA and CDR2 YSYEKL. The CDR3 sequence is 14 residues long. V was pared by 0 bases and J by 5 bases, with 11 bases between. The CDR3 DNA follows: TGCGCCAGCAGCCAAGAACCCAGGGACAACGAGCAGTACTTC. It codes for CASSQEPRDNEQYF.

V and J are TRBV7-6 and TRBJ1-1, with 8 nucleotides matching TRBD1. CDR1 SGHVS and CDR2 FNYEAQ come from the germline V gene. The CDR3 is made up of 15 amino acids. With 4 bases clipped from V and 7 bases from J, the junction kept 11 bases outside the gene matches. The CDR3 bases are TGTGCCAGCAGCTCGCACGGCGGACAGGGAGGTGAAGCTTTCTTT. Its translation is CASSSHGGQGGEAFF.

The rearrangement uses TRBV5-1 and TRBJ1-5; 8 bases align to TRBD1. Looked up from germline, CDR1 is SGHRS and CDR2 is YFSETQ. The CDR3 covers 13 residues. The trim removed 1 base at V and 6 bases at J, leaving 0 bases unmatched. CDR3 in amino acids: CASSLTGGQPQHF. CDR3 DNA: TGCGCCAGCAGCTTGACAGGGGGTCAGCCCCAGCATTTT.

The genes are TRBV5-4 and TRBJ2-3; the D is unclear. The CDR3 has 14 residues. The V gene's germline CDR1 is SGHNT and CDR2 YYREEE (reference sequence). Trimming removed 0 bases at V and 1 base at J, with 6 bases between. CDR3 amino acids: CASSLGHGTDTQYF. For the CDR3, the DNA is TGTGCCAGCAGCTTGGGGCATGGCACAGATACGCAGTATTTT. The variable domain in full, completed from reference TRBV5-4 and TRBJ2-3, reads ETGVTQSPTHLIKTRGQQVTLRCSSQSGHNTVSWYQQALGQGPQFIFQYYREEENGRGNFPPRFSGLQFPNYSSELNVNALELDDSALYLCASSLGHGTDTQYFGPGTRLTVL.

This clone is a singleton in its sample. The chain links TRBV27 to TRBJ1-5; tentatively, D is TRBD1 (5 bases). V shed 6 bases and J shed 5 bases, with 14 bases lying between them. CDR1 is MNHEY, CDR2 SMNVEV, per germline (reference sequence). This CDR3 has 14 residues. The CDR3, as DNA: TGTGCCAGCAGACACCCGGGGGGGGATCAGCCCCAGCATTTT. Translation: CASRHPGGDQPQHF.

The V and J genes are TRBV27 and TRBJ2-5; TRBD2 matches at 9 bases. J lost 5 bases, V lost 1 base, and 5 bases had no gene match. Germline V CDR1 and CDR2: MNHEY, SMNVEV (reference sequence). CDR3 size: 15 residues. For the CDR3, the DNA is TGTGCCAGCAGTTTATACGGGCTAGCGGGGGAGACCCAGTACTTC. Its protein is CASSLYGLAGETQYF.

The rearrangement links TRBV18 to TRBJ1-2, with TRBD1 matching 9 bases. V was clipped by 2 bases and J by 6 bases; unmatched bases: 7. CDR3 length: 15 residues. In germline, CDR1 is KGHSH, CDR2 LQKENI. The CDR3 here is CASSPYAGQGDGYTF. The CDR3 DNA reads TGTGCCAGCTCACCATATGCGGGACAGGGTGATGGCTACACCTTC.

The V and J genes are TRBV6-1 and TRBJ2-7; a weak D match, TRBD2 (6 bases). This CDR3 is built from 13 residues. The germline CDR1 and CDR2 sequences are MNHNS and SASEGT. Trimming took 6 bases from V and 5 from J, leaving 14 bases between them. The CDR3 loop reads CASSPRLVDEQYF. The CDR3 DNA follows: TGTGCCAGCAGCCCCAGACTAGTTGACGAGCAGTACTTC.

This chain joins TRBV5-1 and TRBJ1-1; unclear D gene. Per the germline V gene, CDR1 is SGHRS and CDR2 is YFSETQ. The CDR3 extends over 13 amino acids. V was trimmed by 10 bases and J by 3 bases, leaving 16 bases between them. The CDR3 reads CACQEGLYTEAFF. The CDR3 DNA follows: TGCGCCTGTCAGGAGGGTCTCTACACTGAAGCTTTCTTT.

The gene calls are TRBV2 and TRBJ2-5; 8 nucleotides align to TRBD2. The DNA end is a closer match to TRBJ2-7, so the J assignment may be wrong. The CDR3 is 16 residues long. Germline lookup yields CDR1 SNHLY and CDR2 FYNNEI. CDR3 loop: CASSERLAGYYYEQYF. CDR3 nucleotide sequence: TGTGCCAGCAGTGAAAGGCTAGCGGGCTATTACTACGAGCAGTACTTC.

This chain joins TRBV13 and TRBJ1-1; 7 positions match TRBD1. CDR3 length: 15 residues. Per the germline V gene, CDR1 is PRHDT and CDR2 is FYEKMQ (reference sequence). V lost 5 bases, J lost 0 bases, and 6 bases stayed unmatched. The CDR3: CASSPRTGLNTEAFF. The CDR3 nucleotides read TGTGCCAGCAGCCCCCGGACAGGATTGAACACTGAAGCTTTCTTT.

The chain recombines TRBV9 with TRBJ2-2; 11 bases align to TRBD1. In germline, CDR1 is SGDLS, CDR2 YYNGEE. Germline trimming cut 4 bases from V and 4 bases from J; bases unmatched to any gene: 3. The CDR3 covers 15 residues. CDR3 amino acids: CASSSGTGGTGELFF. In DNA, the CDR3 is TGTGCCAGCAGCTCCGGGACAGGGGGCACCGGGGAGCTGTTTTTT. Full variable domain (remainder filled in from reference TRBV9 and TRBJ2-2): DSGVTQTPKHLITATGQRVTLRCSPRSGDLSVYWYQQSLDQGLQFLIQYYNGEERAKGNILERFSAQQFPDLHSELNLSSLELGDSALYFCASSSGTGGTGELFFGEGSRLTVL.

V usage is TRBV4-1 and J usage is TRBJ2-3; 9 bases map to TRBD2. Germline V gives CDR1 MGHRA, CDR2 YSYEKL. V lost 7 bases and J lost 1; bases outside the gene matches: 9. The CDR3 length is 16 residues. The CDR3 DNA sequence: TGCGCCAGCACTATAAGCGGGGGGAGGGGCACAGATACGCAGTATTTT. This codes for CASTISGGRGTDTQYF.

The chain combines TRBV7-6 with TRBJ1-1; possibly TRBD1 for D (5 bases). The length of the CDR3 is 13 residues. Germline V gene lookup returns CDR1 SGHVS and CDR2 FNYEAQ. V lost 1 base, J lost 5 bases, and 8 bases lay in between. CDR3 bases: TGTGCCAGCAGCTTAGGTTCAGGGACTGAAGCTTTCTTT. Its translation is CASSLGSGTEAFF.

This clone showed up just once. The CDR3 sequence: CASSWPGSIPGYGYTF. CDR3 DNA: TGTGCCAGCAGCTGGCCCGGGTCAATCCCTGGCTATGGCTACACCTTC. The chain combines TRBV5-5 with TRBJ1-2; no definite D call. Trimming pared 3 bases from V and 4 bases from J, leaving 19 bases between. CDR3 length equals 16 residues. Germline CDR1 reads SGHKS; CDR2 reads YYEKEE (reference sequence). The complete variable domain, with remaining parts taken from reference TRBV5-5 and TRBJ1-2, reads DAGVTQSPTHLIKTRGQQVTLRCSPISGHKSVSWYQQVLGQGPQFIFQYYEKEERGRGNFPDRFSARQFPNYSSELNVNALLLGDSALYLCASSWPGSIPGYGYTFGSGTRLTVV.

This CDR3 reads CATNPAGLAMETQYF. The CDR3 bases are TGTGCCACTAACCCAGCAGGGCTAGCGATGGAGACCCAGTACTTC. The chain employs TRBV15 and TRBJ2-5, with TRBD2 as a possible D gene (6 bases). V was pared by 9 bases and J by 5 bases, with 22 bases between. Germline values: CDR1 LNHNV, CDR2 YYDKDF (reference sequence). The CDR3 has 15 residues.